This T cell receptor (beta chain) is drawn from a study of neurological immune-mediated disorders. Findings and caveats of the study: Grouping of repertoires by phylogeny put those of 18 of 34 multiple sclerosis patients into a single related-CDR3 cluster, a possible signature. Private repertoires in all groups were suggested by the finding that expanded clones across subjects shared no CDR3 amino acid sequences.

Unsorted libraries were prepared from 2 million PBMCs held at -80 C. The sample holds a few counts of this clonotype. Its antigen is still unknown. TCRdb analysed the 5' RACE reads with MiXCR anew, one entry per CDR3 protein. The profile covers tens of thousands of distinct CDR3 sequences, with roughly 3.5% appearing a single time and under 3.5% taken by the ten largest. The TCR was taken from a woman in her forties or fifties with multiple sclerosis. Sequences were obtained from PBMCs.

The CDR3 sequence is CASSNGQGAQPQHF. In DNA, the CDR3 is TGTGCCAGCAGTAATGGACAGGGGGCCCAGCCCCAGCATTTT. This chain connects TRBV27 to TRBJ1-5; 11 bases line up with TRBD1. Trimming at V came to 5 bases and at J to 7 bases, leaving 4 bases not matched to a gene. The CDR3 has 14 amino acids. Germline loops: CDR1 MNHEY, CDR2 SMNVEV (reference sequence).